This T cell receptor beta chain was captured by sequencing in a study of cytomegalovirus exposure and HLA in healthy donors. The PCR contained 60 Vbeta and 13 Jbeta primers. The protocol was immunoSEQ multiplex PCR, while the TCRdb copy is restricted to in-frame clones and leaves out a portion. The repertoire holds about 220,000 clones, with approximately 70% as singletons. Germline V gene sequence: CDR1 SGHVS, CDR2 FNYEAQ. This CDR3 spans 16 amino acids. The V and J ends lost 0 bases and 4 bases respectively, with 13 bases between them. General observations from the study: Per a prior analysis, the majority of TCR beta V segments were productive roughly 90% or roughly 30% of the time. A later analysis linked 15,000 to 20,000 TCR beta sequences to HLA alleles at 0.05 false discovery rate. Among the sequence variants, a highly shared cluster was likely an artifact of sequencing.

A word on this clone: Its antigen remains unidentified.

The rearrangement joins TRBV7-6 to TRBJ2-1; D perhaps matches TRBD1 (5 bases). The sequenced sample consisted of PBMCs. The receptor was isolated from a woman in her 30s in good health and CMV-seronegative. In nucleotides, the CDR3 is TGTGCCAGCAGCTTAGCGGGTGGGGCTCTTTACAATGAGCAGTTCTTC. Its protein is CASSLAGGALYNEQFF.